These T cell receptor beta chains were read from a single sample in a study of cytomegalovirus exposure and HLA in healthy donors. The repertoire was sequenced with immunoSEQ multiplex PCR; TCRdb's copy has only in-frame clones and lacks some. The sample yields hundreds of thousands of clones, 86% seen once. The sample taken for sequencing was PBMCs. These TCRs come from a woman aged 18-29 years in good health and CMV-seronegative. CDR3s include the opening cysteine and the closing phenylalanine or tryptophan. Fields, in order: J gene, V gene, CDR3 protein.

TRBJ2-2 | TRBV28 | CASSFVTGELFF
TRBJ1-1 | TRBV7-6 | CASSPRTVSNTEAFF
TRBJ1-2 | TRBV2 | CASSERLNYGYTF
TRBJ1-5 | TRBV27 | CASSLSVSKYQPQHF
TRBJ1-1 | TRBV28 | CASRFLPRVSSTEAFF
TRBJ2-7 | TRBV11-2 | CASSSHQGADFYEQYF
TRBJ1-1 | TRBV4-1 | CASSVSPDRSSHTEAFF
TRBJ2-2 | TRBV11-2 | CASSSRAGDPNTGELFF
TRBJ2-1 | TRBV6-5 | CASRRGGEQFF
TRBJ1-1 | TRBV7-7 | CASWHTEAFF
TRBJ1-1 | TRBV4-2 | CASSQDIHGSGGDTEAFF
TRBJ2-3 | TRBV30 | CAWSGTSGHITDTQYF
TRBJ1-5 | TRBV30 | CAWGDREGRPQHF
TRBJ1-2 | TRBV6-1 | CASSERASYGYTF
TRBJ2-4 | TRBV6-5 | CASSLTPGQINIQYF
TRBJ2-1 | TRBV7-7 | CASRESGLRGDNEQFF
TRBJ1-5 | TRBV12-2 | CASRLAQGGQGNQPQHF
TRBJ2-7 | TRBV30 | CAWSGPSGPISYEQYF
TRBJ2-5 | TRBV5-4 | CASSSQRGRAGQETQYF
TRBJ1-5 | TRBV19 | CASTPVPLSNQPQHF
TRBJ1-6 | TRBV27 | CASSYGTGFAPLHF
TRBJ2-3 | TRBV11-1 | CASRHPGRTQYF
TRBJ1-5 | TRBV6-1 | CASSLTLEVNQPQHF
TRBJ2-2 | TRBV2 | CASSRTGELFF
TRBJ2-6 | TRBV19 | CASTMSGSAGANVLTF
TRBJ2-1 | TRBV7-2 | CASSLAETSGRNEQFF
TRBJ2-1 | TRBV6-1 | CASSAWSNGNNEQFF
TRBJ1-3 | TRBV30 | CAWRGLGGSGNTIYF
TRBJ2-7 | TRBV18 | CASSPLNSPYEQYF
TRBJ1-4 | TRBV6-1 | CASSDTPGTGHEKLFF
TRBJ1-6 | TRBV2 | CASSVGVSYNSPLHF
TRBJ2-7 | TRBV7-8 | CASSLGWGQGNEQYF
TRBJ2-1 | TRBV5-6 | CASSLNFGHSSYNEQFF
TRBJ1-2 | TRBV27 | CASSSAGATYGYTF
TRBJ2-2 | TRBV9 | CASSVGVAAAGELFF
TRBJ2-1 | TRBV5-1 | CASSPGLAGANEQFF
TRBJ2-5 | TRBV27 | CASSLGTGRETQYF
TRBJ1-2 | TRBV27 | CASSSAGIYGYTF
TRBJ2-5 | TRBV19 | CASSGNRGETQYF
TRBJ1-5 | TRBV7-3 | CASSLALGRGLAQPQHF
TRBJ2-1 | TRBV7-9 | CASRYSGGPDNEQFF
TRBJ1-1 | TRBV9 | CASSVWGGDLRDTEAFF
TRBJ2-7 | TRBV5-5 | CASSRGTDYEQYF